This T cell receptor (beta chain) came from a study of tumor-infiltrating lymphocytes in localized non-small cell lung cancer. Germline V gives CDR1 SNHLY, CDR2 FYNNEI. The V gene end was trimmed by 6 bases and the J gene end by 6 bases; junction bases not matched to a gene: 9. This CDR3 has 15 amino acids. Remarks on this clone: Its antigen is unidentified.

TCRdb's copy holds only in-frame clones and misses some; the assay was immunoSEQ multiplex PCR. This table has around 9,900 clones, about 81% appearing once. Whole-study findings and limits: T-cell fraction did not differ between immunotypes IM1 and IM2.

Sequenced: uninvolved lung tissue not adjacent to the tumor. This chain connects TRBV2 to TRBJ2-2; 8 bases agree with TRBD1. The receptor comes from a human donor with non-small cell lung cancer. The CDR3 region is CASRLGQGGPGELFF. The DNA of the CDR3 is TGTGCCAGCAGACTAGGACAGGGCGGTCCCGGGGAGCTGTTTTTT.